This T cell receptor beta chain was found in a study of blood T cell repertoires in COVID-19. Study in general: Spain, Italy and the United States supplied samples that represented acute and convalescent COVID-19. PBMCs, B-cell-depleted T cells, or T cells were the source of the cDNA or gDNA that made up the material.

CDR1 is SGHRS and CDR2 is YFSETQ in the germline V gene. This CDR3 is 15 amino acids long. J lost 0 bases, V lost 3 bases, and 0 bases had no gene match. Sequencing used immunoSEQ multiplex PCR; TCRdb keeps in-frame clones, though not all of them. Of 210,000 or so clones in the sample, 70% to 90% were seen once. Patients of the Seattle cohort, enrolled during active infection, were followed longitudinally. The sequence derives from a man aged 30 to 45 with COVID-19, enrolled during active disease. Sequenced input: peripheral blood. The chain carries TRBV5-1 and TRBJ2-2, with TRBD1 matching 9 bases. Here the CDR3 DNA reads TGCGCCAGCAGCTGGACAGGGGCGAACACCGGGGAGCTGTTTTTT. Its protein product is CASSWTGANTGELFF.